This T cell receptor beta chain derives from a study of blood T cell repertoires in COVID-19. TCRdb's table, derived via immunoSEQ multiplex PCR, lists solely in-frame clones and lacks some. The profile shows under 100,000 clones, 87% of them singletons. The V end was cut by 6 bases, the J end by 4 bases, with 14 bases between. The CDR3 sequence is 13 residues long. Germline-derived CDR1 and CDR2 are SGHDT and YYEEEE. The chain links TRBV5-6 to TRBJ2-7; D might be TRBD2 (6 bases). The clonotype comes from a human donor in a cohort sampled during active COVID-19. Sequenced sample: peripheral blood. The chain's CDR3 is CASTAWEDYEQYF. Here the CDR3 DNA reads TGTGCCAGCACAGCTTGGGAGGATTACGAGCAGTACTTC.